This TCR beta chain stems from a study of T cell changes during pregnancy in multiple sclerosis. Here immunoSEQ multiplex PCR was the method, and the copy in TCRdb shows in-frame clones only, minus some. Here the sample spans about 69,000 clones, approximately 90% being singletons. The V end was cut by 3 bases, the J end by 1 base, with 18 bases between. The CDR3 is 17 amino acids. Germline assignment: CDR1 SGDLS and CDR2 YYNGEE. The sample consisted of peripheral blood, taken in the third trimester of pregnancy. The source of this sequence is a female donor with multiple sclerosis, enrolled in a pregnancy study. The chain joins TRBV9 to TRBJ2-3, with D unclear. The CDR3 is CASSAALVSRGTDTQYF. CDR3 DNA: TGTGCCAGCAGCGCAGCCCTAGTGTCCCGCGGCACAGATACGCAGTATTTT.